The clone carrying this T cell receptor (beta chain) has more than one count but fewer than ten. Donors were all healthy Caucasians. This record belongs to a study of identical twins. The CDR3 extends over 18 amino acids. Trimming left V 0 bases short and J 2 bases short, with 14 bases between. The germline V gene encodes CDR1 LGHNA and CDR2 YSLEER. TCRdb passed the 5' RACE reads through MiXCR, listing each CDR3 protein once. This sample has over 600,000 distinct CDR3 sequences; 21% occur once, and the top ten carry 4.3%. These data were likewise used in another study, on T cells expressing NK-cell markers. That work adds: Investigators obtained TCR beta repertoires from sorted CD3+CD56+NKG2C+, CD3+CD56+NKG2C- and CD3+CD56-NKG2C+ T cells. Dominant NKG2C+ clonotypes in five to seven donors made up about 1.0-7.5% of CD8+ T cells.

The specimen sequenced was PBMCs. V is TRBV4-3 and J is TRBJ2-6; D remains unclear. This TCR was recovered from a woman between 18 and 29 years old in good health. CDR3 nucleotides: TGCGCCAGCAGCCAAGAAAAGAAGGGAAGTGCTGGGGCCAACGTCCTGACTTTC. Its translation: CASSQEKKGSAGANVLTF.